The source of this TCR beta chain is a study of blood T cell repertoires in COVID-19. On the study more broadly: The analysed material was cDNA or gDNA that came from T cells, B-cell-depleted T cells, or PBMCs.

Recruited during active infection, patients (from Seattle) were subsequently followed longitudinally. Per the original data handling: For nucleated cells, counts were estimated from reference gene primer amplification. Profiled with immunoSEQ multiplex PCR; TCRdb holds only in-frame clones, not every one. That table supplies the V and J calls and clone size; D and trimming were determined from the DNA. Found here are about 120,000 clones, nearly 90% of them singletons; the top ten hold 3.5% to 4%. Germline assignment: CDR1 LGHNA and CDR2 YSLEER. The CDR3 consists of 15 residues. V trimming: 4 bases; J trimming: 4 bases; junction bases outside the gene matches: 6.

The chain has TRBV4-3 and TRBJ1-2, with TRBD1 matching 10 bases. This clonotype originated in a woman aged 60-70 years with COVID-19, enrolled during active disease. The sample was peripheral blood. The CDR3 here is CASSPGTGEPYGYTF. The CDR3 DNA follows: TGCGCCAGCAGCCCCGGGACAGGGGAACCCTATGGCTACACCTTC.